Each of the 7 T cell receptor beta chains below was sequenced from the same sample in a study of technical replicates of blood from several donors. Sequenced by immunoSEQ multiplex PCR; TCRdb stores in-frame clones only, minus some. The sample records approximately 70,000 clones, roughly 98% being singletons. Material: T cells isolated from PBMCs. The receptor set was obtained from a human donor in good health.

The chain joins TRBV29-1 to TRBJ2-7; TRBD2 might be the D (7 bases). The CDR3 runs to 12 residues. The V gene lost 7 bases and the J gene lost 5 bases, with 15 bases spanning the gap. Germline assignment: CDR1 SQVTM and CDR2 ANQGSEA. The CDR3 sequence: CSAGRGADEQYF. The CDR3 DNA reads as TGCAGCGCCGGCCGGGGGGCGGACGAGCAGTACTTC.

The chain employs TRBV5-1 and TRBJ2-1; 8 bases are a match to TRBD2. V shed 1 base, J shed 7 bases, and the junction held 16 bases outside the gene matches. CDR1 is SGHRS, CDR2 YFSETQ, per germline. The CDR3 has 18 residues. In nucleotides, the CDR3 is TGCGCCAGCAGCTTGTCTGTTCTTGGGGCGGGAGGCGGGAATGAGCAGTTCTTC. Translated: CASSLSVLGAGGGNEQFF.

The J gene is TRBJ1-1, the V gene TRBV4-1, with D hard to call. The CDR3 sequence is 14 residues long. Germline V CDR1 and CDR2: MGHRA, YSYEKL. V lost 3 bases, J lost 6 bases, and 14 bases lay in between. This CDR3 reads CASSQASLAPEAFF. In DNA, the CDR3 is TGCGCCAGCAGCCAGGCCTCCTTGGCCCCTGAAGCTTTCTTT.

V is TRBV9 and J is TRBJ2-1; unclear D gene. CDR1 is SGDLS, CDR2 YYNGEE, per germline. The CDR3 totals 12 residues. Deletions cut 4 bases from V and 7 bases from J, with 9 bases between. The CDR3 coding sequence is TGTGCCAGCAGCCCGCTAGGAAATGAGCAGTTCTTC. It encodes CASSPLGNEQFF.

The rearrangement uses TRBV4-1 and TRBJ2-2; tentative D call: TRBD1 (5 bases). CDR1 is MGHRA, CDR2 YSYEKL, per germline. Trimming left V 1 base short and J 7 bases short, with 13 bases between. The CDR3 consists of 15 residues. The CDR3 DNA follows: TGCGCCAGCAGCCAAGGGGGCCCCAGCATCGGGGAGCTGTTTTTT. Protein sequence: CASSQGGPSIGELFF.

CDR3 in DNA: TGCGCCAGCAGCAGTACGACAGGGGAGGAAGAGCAGTACTTC. It specifies CASSSTTGEEEQYF. The chain joins TRBV5-1 to TRBJ2-7, with 8 bases matching TRBD1. The CDR3 is made up of 14 amino acids. The germline V gene has CDR1 SGHRS and CDR2 YFSETQ. The junction had 10 bases not matched to a gene; V was cut back by 4 bases and J by 7 bases.

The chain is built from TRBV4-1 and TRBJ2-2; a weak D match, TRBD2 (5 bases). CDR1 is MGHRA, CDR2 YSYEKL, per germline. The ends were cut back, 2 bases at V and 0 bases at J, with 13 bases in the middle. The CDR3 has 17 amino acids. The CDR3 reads CASSQFGGSANTGELFF. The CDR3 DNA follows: TGCGCCAGCAGCCAATTTGGCGGTAGCGCGAACACCGGGGAGCTGTTTTTT.